A selection of T cell receptor beta chains follows, all from one sample in a study of identical twins. TCRdb re-called the 5' RACE reads through MiXCR, storing one row per CDR3 protein. This sample has 400,000 to 600,000 distinct CDR3 sequences, with approximately 20% found just once. These data are also associated with another study on yellow fever vaccine responses in identical twins.

Material: CD4+ T cells sorted from blood. These receptors were collected from a woman under 30 in good health. The CDR3 runs from the conserved cysteine through the conserved F or W.

v_call | cdr3_length | cdr3_aa
TRBV11-2 | 14 | CASSSPQTSDTQYF
TRBV5-1 | 16 | CASSLVASGGQETQYF
TRBV18 | 15 | CASSPMQGSTGELFF
TRBV12-3/TRBV12-4 | 14 | CASSLQRTGYEQYF
TRBV19 | 14 | CASYNRESNYGYTF
TRBV20-1 | 14 | CSARDGGTSREQYF
TRBV10-3 | 18 | CAISESFRTSGRTDTQYF
TRBV5-6 | 18 | CASSPTDRFVQGNTEAFF
TRBV9 | 14 | CASSARDRTYEQYF
TRBV10-3 | 14 | CAITAAGDTGELFF
TRBV7-9 | 16 | CASSLDPGQGTDTQYF
TRBV29-1 | 14 | CSVDASGTGETQYF
TRBV4-1 | 14 | CASHGAESTDTQYF
TRBV5-5 | 15 | CASMHSGKSTGELFF
TRBV7-8 | 14 | CASSLRVVNSPLHF
TRBV5-1 | 13 | CASSFQDGTEAFF
TRBV20-1 | 14 | CSASGTLNTGELFF
TRBV5-1 | 16 | CASSLNNGQADGGYTF
TRBV5-1 | 15 | CASSPGGGFTDTQYF
TRBV20-1 | 15 | CSTSVARLHKDEQFF
TRBV15 | 14 | CATSRGGAYNEQFF
TRBV5-1 | 13 | CASSFGTTYEQYF